This T cell receptor beta chain was sequenced during a study of early T cells in non-severe SARS-CoV-2 infection. TCRdb reprocessed the 5' RACE reads via MiXCR and lists one record per CDR3 protein. This sample yields 95,000 to 110,000 distinct CDR3 sequences, of which 11% are seen a single time; about 8% belongs to the top ten. The sequence was collected from an adult who was a healthcare worker with PCR-confirmed SARS-CoV-2 infection or an uninfected control (not recorded which). The sample consisted of whole blood.

CDR3 sequence (DNA): TGCAGCGTTCAGTACGGAATTGGCTACACCTTC. This encodes CSVQYGIGYTF. This chain uses TRBV29-1 with TRBJ1-2; unclear D gene. CDR1 is SQVTM, CDR2 ANQGSEA, per germline. The CDR3 is made up of 11 amino acids. Trimming shortened V by 5 bases and J by 7 bases, and 11 bases separated the two germline ends.